This T cell receptor beta chain was observed in a study of cytomegalovirus exposure and HLA in healthy donors. Study-level points and caveats: Three CMV-associated chains proved CMV antigen-specific in vitro. For cytomegalovirus status, the classifier reportedly gave diagnoses with high specificity and sensitivity.

The PCR had 60 Vbeta and 13 Jbeta primers. In the original processing: Some 10 million of the 80 million or so unique TCR beta chains counted in a later analysis were shared. This table comes from immunoSEQ multiplex PCR, and its TCRdb copy is limited to in-frame clones, with some not included. V and J calls and clone size come straight from that table; D and trimming were deduced from the DNA. The table lists about 130,000 clones, roughly 8.3% of them singletons. This clone was seen only a few times. Antigen: not known. Germline V lookup: CDR1 SGHTA, CDR2 FQGNSA. The CDR3 totals 18 residues. Trimming removed 5 bases from V and 8 bases from J, with 27 bases in between.

The chain uses TRBV7-2 and TRBJ2-2; D unclear. This sequence originates from a man aged 40-49 years in good health and CMV-seronegative. Sequenced material: PBMCs. CDR3 sequence reads: CASSTPSRHSGNRGELFF. For the CDR3, the DNA is TGTGCCAGCAGCACACCGAGTCGGCACAGTGGTAACCGAGGGGAGCTGTTTTTT.